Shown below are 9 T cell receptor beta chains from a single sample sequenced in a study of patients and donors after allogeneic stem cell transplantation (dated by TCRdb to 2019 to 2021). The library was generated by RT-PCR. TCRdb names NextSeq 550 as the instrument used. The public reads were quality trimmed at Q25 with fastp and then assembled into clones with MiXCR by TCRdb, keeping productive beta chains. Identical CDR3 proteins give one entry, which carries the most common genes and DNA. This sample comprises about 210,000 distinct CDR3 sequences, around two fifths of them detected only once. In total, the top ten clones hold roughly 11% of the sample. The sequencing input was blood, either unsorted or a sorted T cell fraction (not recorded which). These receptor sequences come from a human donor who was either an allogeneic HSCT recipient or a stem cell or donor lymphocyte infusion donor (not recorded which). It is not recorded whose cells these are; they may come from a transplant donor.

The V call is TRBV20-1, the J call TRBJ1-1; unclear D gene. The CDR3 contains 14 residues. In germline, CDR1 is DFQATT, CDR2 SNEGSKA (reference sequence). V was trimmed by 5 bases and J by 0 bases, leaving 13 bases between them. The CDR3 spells CSAGRPTLNTEAFF. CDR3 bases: TGCAGTGCTGGGCGTCCTACCCTGAACACTGAAGCTTTCTTT.

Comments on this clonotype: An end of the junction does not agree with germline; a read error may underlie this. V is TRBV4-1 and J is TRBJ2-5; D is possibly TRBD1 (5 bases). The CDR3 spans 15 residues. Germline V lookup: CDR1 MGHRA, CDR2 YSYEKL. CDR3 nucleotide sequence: TGCGCCAGCAGCCAAGGGGAAAGGGGCGGAGAGACCCAGCACTTC. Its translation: CASSQGERGGETQHF.

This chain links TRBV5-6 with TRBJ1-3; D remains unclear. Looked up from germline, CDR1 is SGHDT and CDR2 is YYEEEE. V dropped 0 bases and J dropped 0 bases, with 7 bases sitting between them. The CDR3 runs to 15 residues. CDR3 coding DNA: TGTGCCAGCAGCTTGGTAACAGACTCTGGAAACACCATATATTTT. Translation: CASSLVTDSGNTIYF.

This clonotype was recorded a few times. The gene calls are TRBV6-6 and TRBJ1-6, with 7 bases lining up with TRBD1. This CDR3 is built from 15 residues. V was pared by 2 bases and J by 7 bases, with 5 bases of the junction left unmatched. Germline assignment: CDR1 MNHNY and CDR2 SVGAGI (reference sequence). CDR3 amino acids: CASSYPGQWNSPLHF. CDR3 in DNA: TGTGCCAGCAGTTACCCGGGACAGTGGAATTCACCCCTCCACTTT.

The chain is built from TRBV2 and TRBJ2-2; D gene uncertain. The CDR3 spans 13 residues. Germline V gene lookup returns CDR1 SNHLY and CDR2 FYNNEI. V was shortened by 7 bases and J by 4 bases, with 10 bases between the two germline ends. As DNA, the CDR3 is TGTGCCAGCACCTGGCAGTCCACCGGGGAGCTGTTTTTT. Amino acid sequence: CASTWQSTGELFF.

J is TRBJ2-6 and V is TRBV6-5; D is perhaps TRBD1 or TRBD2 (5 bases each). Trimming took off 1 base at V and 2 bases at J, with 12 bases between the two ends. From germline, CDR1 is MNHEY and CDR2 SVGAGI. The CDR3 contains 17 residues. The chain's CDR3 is CASSYWSRGAGANVLTF. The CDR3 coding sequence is TGTGCCAGCAGTTACTGGAGTCGAGGGGCTGGGGCCAACGTCCTGACTTTC.

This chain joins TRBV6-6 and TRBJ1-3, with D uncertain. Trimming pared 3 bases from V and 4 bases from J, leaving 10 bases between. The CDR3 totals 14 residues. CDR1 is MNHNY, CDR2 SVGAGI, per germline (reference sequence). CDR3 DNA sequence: TGTGCCAGCAGTTATAGCGAGGCCGGAAACACCATATATTTT. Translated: CASSYSEAGNTIYF.

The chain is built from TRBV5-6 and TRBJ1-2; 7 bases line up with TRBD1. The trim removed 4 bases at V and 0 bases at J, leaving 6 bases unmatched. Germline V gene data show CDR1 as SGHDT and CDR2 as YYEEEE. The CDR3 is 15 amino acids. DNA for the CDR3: TGTGCCAGCAGCCCGAGGGACAGTACTAACTATGGCTACACCTTC. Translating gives CASSPRDSTNYGYTF.

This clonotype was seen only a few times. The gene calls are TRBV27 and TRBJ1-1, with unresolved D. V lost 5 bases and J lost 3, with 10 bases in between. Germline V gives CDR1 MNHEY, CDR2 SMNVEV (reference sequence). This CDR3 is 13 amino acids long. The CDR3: CASSHKEYTEAFF. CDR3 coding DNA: TGTGCCAGCAGTCACAAAGAGTACACTGAAGCTTTCTTT.